This is a list of T cell receptor beta chains from one sample in a study of blood T cell repertoires in COVID-19. Measured with immunoSEQ multiplex PCR; TCRdb has only the in-frame clones, and not every one. This table holds about 200,000 clones, about 88% found once. Sequencing was performed on PBMCs or T cells enriched from blood (not recorded which). These receptors came from a woman aged 40 to 49 in a cohort exposed to, infected with or recovered from COVID-19 (not recorded which). Both conserved end residues are part of each CDR3. D genes are given only for firm matches. Clone size is given for some rows only: seen once, a few or many times, or a class if the clone is expanded.

-	-	TRBJ1-2	TRBV13	TGTGCCAGCAGCTTAGGCCAGGCAGGGATGGTCTATGGCTACACCTTC	CASSLGQAGMVYGYTF
-	-	TRBJ2-2	TRBV15	TGTGCCACCAGCCCGCGGAACACCGGGGAGCTGTTTTTT	CATSPRNTGELFF
-	-	TRBJ2-1	TRBV4-1	TGCGCCAGCAGCCAAGAAACCGGACACTACAATGAGCAGTTCTTC	CASSQETGHYNEQFF
-	-	TRBJ2-5	TRBV3-1/TRBV3-2	TGTGCCAGCAGCCGAAGTACAGGGTTTCAAGAGACCCAGTACTTC	CASSRSTGFQETQYF
TRBD2	-	TRBJ2-5	TRBV10-2	TGCGCCAGCAGTCCTCGAATGACTAGCGGGGGGACCCAAGAGACCCAGTACTTC	CASSPRMTSGGTQETQYF
TRBD1	-	TRBJ2-7	TRBV10-3	TGTGCCATCAGCGTTACCGGGACAGGGTCCCACGAGCAGTACTTC	CAISVTGTGSHEQYF
-	-	TRBJ1-6	TRBV19	TGTGCCAGTAGTATTCACTCGACAGGCGCGAATTCACCCCTCCACTTT	CASSIHSTGANSPLHF
-	-	TRBJ1-2	TRBV16	TGTGCCAGCAGCCCCTACCAGGGCCTCAACTATGGCTACACCTTC	CASSPYQGLNYGYTF
-	-	TRBJ2-3	TRBV14	TGTGCCAGCAGCCCGGACAGAATCGGCACAGATACGCAGTATTTT	CASSPDRIGTDTQYF
TRBD1	-	TRBJ1-5	TRBV20-1	TGCAGTGCTAGTAACAGGGGCCAGCCCCAGCATTTT	CSASNRGQPQHF
TRBD2	-	TRBJ2-2	TRBV5-1	TGCGCCAGCAGCTCCCTAGCGGGAGAGGGTACCGGGGAGCTGTTTTTT	CASSSLAGEGTGELFF
-	-	TRBJ2-1	TRBV20-1	TGCAGTGCTAGTCCCTCGAATGAGCAGTTCTTC	CSASPSNEQFF
-	-	TRBJ1-6	TRBV19	TGTGCCAGTAGTCGACTAACAGAGATAGATTCACCCCTCCACTTT	CASSRLTEIDSPLHF
-	-	TRBJ2-1	TRBV7-2	TGTGCCAGCAGCCCTCTCCCCGGGTTAGACCTAAATGAGCAGTTCTTC	CASSPLPGLDLNEQFF
TRBD1	-	TRBJ1-4	TRBV11-2	TGTGCCAGCAGCTTAGGCAGGGGGGAAACTAATGAAAAACTGTTTTTT	CASSLGRGETNEKLFF
TRBD1	once	TRBJ1-2	TRBV6-5	TGTGCCAGCAAACTGACAGGGTGGGTCTATGGCTACACCTTC	CASKLTGWVYGYTF
TRBD2	-	TRBJ2-1	TRBV18	TGTGCCAGCTCCCTTCGGACTAGCGGGGGGGCCGCGGCCTACAATGAGCAGTTCTTC	CASSLRTSGGAAAYNEQFF
-	-	TRBJ1-5	TRBV19	TGTGCCAGTAGTTCTAACCTTCAGGGTTTTCAGCCCCAGCATTTT	CASSSNLQGFQPQHF
TRBD1	-	TRBJ1-3	TRBV5-5	TGTGCCAGCAGCGGACAGGGTTCGGCTGGAAACACCATATATTTT	CASSGQGSAGNTIYF
-	few	TRBJ2-7	TRBV13	TGTGCCAGCAGCTTAGCGGGAGTCCCCTACGAGCAGTACTTC	CASSLAGVPYEQYF
TRBD1	-	TRBJ1-1	TRBV19	TGTGCCAGTAGTATACAAGGGGGCTTTTTGAACACTGAAGCTTTCTTT	CASSIQGGFLNTEAFF
TRBD1	-	TRBJ2-7	TRBV13	TGTGCCAGCAGCCCGGGACAGGGAACCTACGAGCAGTACTTC	CASSPGQGTYEQYF
TRBD1	-	TRBJ2-3	TRBV18	TGTGCCAGCTCCCATAGGGACAGGGTGACAGATACGCAGTATTTT	CASSHRDRVTDTQYF
TRBD1	-	TRBJ2-3	TRBV2	TGTGCCAGCAACCAGGGGGCGAGGGGTACAGATACGCAGTATTTT	CASNQGARGTDTQYF
TRBD2	-	TRBJ2-7	TRBV11-3	TGTGCCAGCAGCTCGTCTAGCGGGAGGGCCTACGAGCAGTACTTC	CASSSSSGRAYEQYF
-	-	TRBJ2-5	TRBV4-3	TGCGCCAGCAGCCCCCAGGGGATTCAAGAGACCCAGTACTTC	CASSPQGIQETQYF
TRBD1	few	TRBJ1-5	TRBV7-6	TGTGCCAGCAGCTCCCTGGACAGGAACAATCAGCCCCAGCATTTT	CASSSLDRNNQPQHF
TRBD1	-	TRBJ2-1	TRBV27	TGTGCCAGCAGTTTAGGGGACAGTATCAATGAGCAGTTCTTC	CASSLGDSINEQFF
TRBD1	-	TRBJ1-2	TRBV7-9	TGTGCCAGCAGCTTAAGGGGGGACAGATCCCCTTATGGCTACACCTTC	CASSLRGDRSPYGYTF
TRBD2	-	TRBJ2-1	TRBV9	TGTGCCAGCAGCATAAAAAGCGGGGGGGACTCCTACAATGAGCAGTTCTTC	CASSIKSGGDSYNEQFF
TRBD2	once	TRBJ2-3	TRBV27	TGTGCCAGCAGAGCACTAGCGGGAGGACGCACAGATACGCAGTATTTT	CASRALAGGRTDTQYF
-	-	TRBJ1-2	TRBV7-9	TGTGCCAGCAGCTCGGCCCGGGGGATTCGGTATGGCTACACCTTC	CASSSARGIRYGYTF
TRBD1	few	TRBJ1-4	TRBV7-6	TGTGCCAGCAGCTTAGCCGACAGGGGGGCTGCAACTAATGAAAAACTGTTTTTT	CASSLADRGAATNEKLFF
TRBD1	-	TRBJ1-1	TRBV14	TGTGCCAGCAGCCAGTTCGCAGGGGGGACTGAAGCTTTCTTT	CASSQFAGGTEAFF
-	-	TRBJ2-3	TRBV5-4	TGTGCCAGCAGCCCGGGACAAATGTACACAGATACGCAGTATTTT	CASSPGQMYTDTQYF
-	-	TRBJ2-7	TRBV5-4	TGTGCCAGCAGCTTGGTTGGGAGCTACGAGCAGTACTTC	CASSLVGSYEQYF